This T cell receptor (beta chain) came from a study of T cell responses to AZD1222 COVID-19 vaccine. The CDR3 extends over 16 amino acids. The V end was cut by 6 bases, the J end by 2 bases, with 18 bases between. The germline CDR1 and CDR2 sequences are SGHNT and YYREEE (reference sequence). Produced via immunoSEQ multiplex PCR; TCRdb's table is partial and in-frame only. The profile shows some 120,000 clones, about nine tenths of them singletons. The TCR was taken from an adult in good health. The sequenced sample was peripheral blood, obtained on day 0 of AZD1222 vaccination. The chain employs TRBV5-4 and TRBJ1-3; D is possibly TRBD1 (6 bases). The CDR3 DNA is TGTGCCAGCACCGTGGACAGTTCTGGTACTGGAAACACCATATATTTT. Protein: CASTVDSSGTGNTIYF.